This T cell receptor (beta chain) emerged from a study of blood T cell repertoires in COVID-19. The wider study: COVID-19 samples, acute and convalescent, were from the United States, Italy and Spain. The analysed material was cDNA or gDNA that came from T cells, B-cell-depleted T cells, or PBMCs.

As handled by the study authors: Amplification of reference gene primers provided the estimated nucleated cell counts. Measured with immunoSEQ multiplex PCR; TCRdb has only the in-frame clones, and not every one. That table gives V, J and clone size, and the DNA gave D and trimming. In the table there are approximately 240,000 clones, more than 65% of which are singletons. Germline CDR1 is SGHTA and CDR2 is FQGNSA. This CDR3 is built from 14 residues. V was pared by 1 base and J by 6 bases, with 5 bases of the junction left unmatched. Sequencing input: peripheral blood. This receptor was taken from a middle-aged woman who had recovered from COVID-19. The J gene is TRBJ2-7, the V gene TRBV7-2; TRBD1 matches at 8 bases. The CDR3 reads CASSLEPGGLEQYF. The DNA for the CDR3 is TGTGCCAGCAGCTTAGAACCAGGGGGCCTCGAGCAGTACTTC.